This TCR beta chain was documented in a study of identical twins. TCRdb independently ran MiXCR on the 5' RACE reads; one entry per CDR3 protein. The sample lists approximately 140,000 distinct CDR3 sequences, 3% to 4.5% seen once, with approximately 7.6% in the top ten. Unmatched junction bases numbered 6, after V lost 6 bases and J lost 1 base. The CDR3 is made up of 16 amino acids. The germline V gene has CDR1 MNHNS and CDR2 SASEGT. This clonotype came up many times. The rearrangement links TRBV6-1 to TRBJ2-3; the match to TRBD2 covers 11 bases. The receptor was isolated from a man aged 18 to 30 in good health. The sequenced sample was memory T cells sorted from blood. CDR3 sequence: CASSRPLAGGTDTQYF. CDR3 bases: TGTGCCAGCAGCCGCCCACTAGCGGGAGGCACAGATACGCAGTATTTT.